The 2 T cell receptor beta chains below come from one sample, sequenced in a study of blood T cell repertoires in COVID-19. Some clones are missing from TCRdb's copy, which holds only in-frame ones; the method was immunoSEQ multiplex PCR. This sample carries approximately 150,000 clones, more than 75% of them seen once, and the ten largest clones take about 5%. What was sequenced was peripheral blood. The origin of the receptors is a human donor in a cohort sampled during active COVID-19.

The chain employs TRBV28 and TRBJ2-1; D is uncertain. The germline CDR1 and CDR2 sequences are MDHEN and SYDVKM. The CDR3 spans 14 residues. The germline V and J ends were trimmed by 7 bases and 4 bases, with 14 bases remaining between them. CDR3 bases: TGTGCCAGCAAAAACGGGTATATGTACAATGAGCAGTTCTTC. It codes for CASKNGYMYNEQFF.

V and J are TRBV5-1 and TRBJ1-1; possible D gene TRBD1, 5 bases. V lost 0 bases, J lost 4 bases, and 13 bases lay in between. CDR1 and CDR2 from the germline V gene are SGHRS and YFSETQ. The CDR3 is 15 amino acids. The DNA for the CDR3 is TGCGCCAGCAGCTTGGAAGGGGCAGCGGGCACTGAAGCTTTCTTT. This codes for CASSLEGAAGTEAFF.